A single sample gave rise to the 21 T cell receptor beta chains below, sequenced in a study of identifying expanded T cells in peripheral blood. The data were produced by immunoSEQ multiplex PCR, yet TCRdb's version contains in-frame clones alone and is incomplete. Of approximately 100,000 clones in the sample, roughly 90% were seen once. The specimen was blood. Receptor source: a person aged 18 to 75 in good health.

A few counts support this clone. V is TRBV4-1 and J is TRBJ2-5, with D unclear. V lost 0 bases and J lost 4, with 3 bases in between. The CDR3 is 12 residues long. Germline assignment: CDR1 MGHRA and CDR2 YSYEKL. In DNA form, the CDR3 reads TGCGCCAGCAGCCAAGATAGAGAGACCCAGTACTTC. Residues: CASSQDRETQYF.

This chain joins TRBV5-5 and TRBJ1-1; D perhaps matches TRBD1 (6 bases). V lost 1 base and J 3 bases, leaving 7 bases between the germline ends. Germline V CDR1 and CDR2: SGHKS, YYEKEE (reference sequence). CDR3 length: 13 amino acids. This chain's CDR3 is CASSLWGHTEAFF. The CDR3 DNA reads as TGTGCCAGCAGCTTGTGGGGGCACACTGAAGCTTTCTTT.

CDR3 bases: TGTGCCAGCAGCTTCCTTAGGCAGGAGTACTTC. This gives the protein CASSFLRQEYF. The chain joins TRBV5-6 to TRBJ2-5; D not certain. This CDR3 comprises 11 residues. Germline CDR1 reads SGHDT; CDR2 reads YYEEEE. The ends were cut back, 2 bases at V and 12 bases at J, with 11 bases in the middle.

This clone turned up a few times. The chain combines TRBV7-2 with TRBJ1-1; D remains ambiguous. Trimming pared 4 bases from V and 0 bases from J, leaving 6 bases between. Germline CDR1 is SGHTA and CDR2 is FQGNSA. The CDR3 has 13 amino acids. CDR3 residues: CASSSTLNTEAFF. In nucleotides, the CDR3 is TGTGCCAGCAGCTCAACATTGAACACTGAAGCTTTCTTT.

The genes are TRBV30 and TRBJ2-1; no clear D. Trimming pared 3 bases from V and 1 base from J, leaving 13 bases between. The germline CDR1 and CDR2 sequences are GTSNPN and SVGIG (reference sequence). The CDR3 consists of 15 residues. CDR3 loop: CAWRGNPGSYNEQFF. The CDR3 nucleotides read TGTGCCTGGAGGGGCAACCCCGGATCCTACAATGAGCAGTTCTTC.

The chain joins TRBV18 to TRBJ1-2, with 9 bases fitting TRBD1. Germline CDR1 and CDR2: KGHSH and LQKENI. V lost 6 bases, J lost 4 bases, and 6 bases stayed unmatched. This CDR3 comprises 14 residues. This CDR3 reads CASSPDRGGYGYTF. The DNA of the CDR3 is TGTGCCAGCTCCCCGGACAGGGGTGGCTATGGCTACACCTTC.

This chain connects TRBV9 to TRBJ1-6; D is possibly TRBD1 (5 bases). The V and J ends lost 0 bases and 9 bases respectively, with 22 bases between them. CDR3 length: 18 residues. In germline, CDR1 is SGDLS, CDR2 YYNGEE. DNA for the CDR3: TGTGCCAGCAGCGTAGATAGGGGCGGGTCGCTCCGGGGTTCACCCCTCCACTTT. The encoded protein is CASSVDRGGSLRGSPLHF.

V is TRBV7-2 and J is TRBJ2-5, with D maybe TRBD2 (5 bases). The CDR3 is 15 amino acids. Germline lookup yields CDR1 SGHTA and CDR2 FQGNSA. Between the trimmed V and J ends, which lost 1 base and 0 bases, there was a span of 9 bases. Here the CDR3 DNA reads TGTGCCAGCAGCTTAGGCGGACTGTACCAAGAGACCCAGTACTTC. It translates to CASSLGGLYQETQYF.

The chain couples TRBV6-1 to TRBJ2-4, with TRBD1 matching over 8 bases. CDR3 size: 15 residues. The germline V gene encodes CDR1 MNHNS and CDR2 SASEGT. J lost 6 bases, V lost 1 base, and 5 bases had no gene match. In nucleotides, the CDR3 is TGTGCCAGCAGTGAAGAGGACAGGGCGGGAAACATTCAGTACTTC. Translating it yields CASSEEDRAGNIQYF.

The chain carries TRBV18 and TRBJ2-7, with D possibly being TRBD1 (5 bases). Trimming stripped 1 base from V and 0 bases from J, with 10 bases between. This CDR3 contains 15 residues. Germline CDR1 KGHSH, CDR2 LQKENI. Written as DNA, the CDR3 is TGTGCCAGCTCACCACTGCGACAGAGCTCCTACGAGCAGTACTTC. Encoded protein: CASSPLRQSSYEQYF.

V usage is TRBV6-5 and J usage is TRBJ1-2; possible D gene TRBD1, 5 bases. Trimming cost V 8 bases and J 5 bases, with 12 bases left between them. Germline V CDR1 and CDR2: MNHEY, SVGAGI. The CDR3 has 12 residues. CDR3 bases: TGTGCCAGCGGGGGAGGGGCGTATGGCTACACCTTC. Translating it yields CASGGGAYGYTF.

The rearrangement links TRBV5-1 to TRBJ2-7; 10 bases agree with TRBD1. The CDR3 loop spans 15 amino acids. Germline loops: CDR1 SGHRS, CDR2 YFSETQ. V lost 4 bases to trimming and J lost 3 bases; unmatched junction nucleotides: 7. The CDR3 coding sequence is TGCGCCAGCAGCCTCTCGGACAGGGGGTTCTACGAGCAGTACTTC. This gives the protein CASSLSDRGFYEQYF. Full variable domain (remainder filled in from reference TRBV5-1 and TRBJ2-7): KAGVTQTPRYLIKTRGQQVTLSCSPISGHRSVSWYQQTPGQGLQFLFEYFSETQRNKGNFPGRFSGRQFSNSRSEMNVSTLELGDSALYLCASSLSDRGFYEQYFGPGTRLTVT.

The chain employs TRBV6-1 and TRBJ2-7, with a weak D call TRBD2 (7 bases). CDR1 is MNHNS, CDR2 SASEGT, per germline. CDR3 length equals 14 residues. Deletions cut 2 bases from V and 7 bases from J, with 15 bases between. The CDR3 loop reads CASSESGRGGEQYF. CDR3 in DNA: TGTGCCAGCAGTGAAAGTGGCAGGGGAGGGGAGCAGTACTTC.

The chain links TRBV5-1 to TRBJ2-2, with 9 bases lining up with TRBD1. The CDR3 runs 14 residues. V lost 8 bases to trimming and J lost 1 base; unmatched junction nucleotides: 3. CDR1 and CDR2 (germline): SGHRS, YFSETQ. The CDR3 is CASHRGRNTGELFF. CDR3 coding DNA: TGCGCCAGTCACAGGGGGCGGAACACCGGGGAGCTGTTTTTT.

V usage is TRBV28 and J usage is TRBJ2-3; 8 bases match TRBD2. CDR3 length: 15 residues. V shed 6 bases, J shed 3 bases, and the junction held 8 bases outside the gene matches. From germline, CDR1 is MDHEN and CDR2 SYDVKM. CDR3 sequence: CASSPRGGVTDTQYF. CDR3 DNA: TGTGCCAGCAGCCCACGGGGGGGTGTGACAGATACGCAGTATTTT.

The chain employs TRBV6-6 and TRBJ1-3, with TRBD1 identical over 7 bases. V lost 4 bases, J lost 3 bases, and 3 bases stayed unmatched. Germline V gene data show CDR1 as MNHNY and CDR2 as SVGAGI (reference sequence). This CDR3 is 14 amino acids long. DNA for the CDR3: TGTGCCAGCAGTTCTGGGACAGATGGAAACACCATATATTTT. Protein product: CASSSGTDGNTIYF.

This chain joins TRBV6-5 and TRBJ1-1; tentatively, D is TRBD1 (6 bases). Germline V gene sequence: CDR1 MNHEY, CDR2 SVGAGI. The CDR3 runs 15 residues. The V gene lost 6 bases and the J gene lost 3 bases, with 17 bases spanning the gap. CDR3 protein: CASSPRGGPHTEAFF. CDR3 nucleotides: TGTGCCAGCAGCCCACGCGGGGGGCCGCACACTGAAGCTTTCTTT.

The CDR3 spells CASSLSAEQYF. The CDR3 DNA reads TGTGCCAGCAGCTTATCGGCCGAGCAGTACTTC. This rearrangement joins TRBV11-2 to TRBJ2-7; D uncertain. V was pared by 2 bases and J by 6 bases, with 5 bases between. The CDR3 spans 11 residues. In germline, CDR1 is SGHAT, CDR2 FQNNGV.

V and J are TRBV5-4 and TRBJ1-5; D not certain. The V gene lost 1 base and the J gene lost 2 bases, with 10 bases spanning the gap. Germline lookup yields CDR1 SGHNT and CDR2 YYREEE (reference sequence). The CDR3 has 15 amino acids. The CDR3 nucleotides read TGTGCCAGCAGCTTGTCTCCCGCCGGCAATCAGCCCCAGCATTTT. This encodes CASSLSPAGNQPQHF. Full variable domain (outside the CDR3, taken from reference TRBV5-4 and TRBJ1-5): ETGVTQSPTHLIKTRGQQVTLRCSSQSGHNTVSWYQQALGQGPQFIFQYYREEENGRGNFPPRFSGLQFPNYSSELNVNALELDDSALYLCASSLSPAGNQPQHFGDGTRLSIL.

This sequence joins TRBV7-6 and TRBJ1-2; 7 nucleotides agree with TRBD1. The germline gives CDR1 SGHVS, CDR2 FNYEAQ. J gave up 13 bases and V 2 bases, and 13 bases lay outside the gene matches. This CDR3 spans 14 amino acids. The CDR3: CASSLKSPSQGLTF. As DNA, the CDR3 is TGTGCCAGCAGCTTAAAGTCACCTTCACAGGGGCTCACCTTC. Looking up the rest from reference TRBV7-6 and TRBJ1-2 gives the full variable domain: GAGVSQSPRYKVTKRGQDVALRCDPISGHVSLYWYRQALGQGPEFLTYFNYEAQQDKSGLPNDRFSAERPEGSISTLTIQRTEQRDSAMYRCASSLKSPSQGLTFGSGTRLTVV.

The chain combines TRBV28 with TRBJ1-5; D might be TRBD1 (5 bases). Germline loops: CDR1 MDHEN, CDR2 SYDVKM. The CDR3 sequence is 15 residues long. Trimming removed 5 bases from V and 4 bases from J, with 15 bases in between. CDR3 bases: TGTGCCAGCAGTCGGGGCGTAGGGTATAATCAGCCCCAGCATTTT. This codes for CASSRGVGYNQPQHF.